This TCR beta chain appears in the sequencing data of a study of Ad26.COV2.S vaccination and SARS-CoV-2 variants. Overall study findings and caveats: Placebo recipients had lower spike-specific TCR breadth than vaccine recipients.

Germline V gene sequence: CDR1 GTSNPN, CDR2 SVGIG (reference sequence). Trimming at V came to 0 bases and at J to 7 bases, leaving 6 bases not matched to a gene. The CDR3 is made up of 15 amino acids. Note on this clone: The antigen is undetermined.

Sequencing used immunoSEQ multiplex PCR; TCRdb keeps in-frame clones, though not all of them. The sample contains around 310,000 clones, roughly 90% of which appear only once. Treatment: 19 received Ad26.COV2.S at low or high dose, single or two shots; roughly five received placebo; per-sample allocation not given. Day 63 after the first vaccine or placebo injection was the time point for sampling. This material consisted of peripheral blood, taken in a trial of Ad26.COV2.S vaccine versus placebo. This chain connects TRBV30 to TRBJ2-1; 10 bases align to TRBD2. The clonotype comes from a person aged 18-60 years who received the Ad26.COV2.S COVID-19 vaccine or a placebo. The CDR3 region is CAWSVSAGGRNEQFF. DNA of the CDR3: TGTGCCTGGAGTGTCTCAGCGGGAGGGCGGAATGAGCAGTTCTTC.